A single sample is the source of the 27 T cell receptor beta chains below, sequenced in a study of shared clonotypes between healthy human individuals (TCRdb year 2020). Library method: the immunoSEQ multiplex PCR assay. TCRdb took over this immuneACCESS table, retaining in-frame rearrangements with V and J assigned. Such tables are incomplete; in checked studies, under half of the missing clones stem from an unresolved V gene, and the remainder is unexplained. This sample gives millions of clones in total; more than 90% of them show up just once. The top ten clones comprise more than 0.12% of the sample. Sequencing was carried out using naive CD4+ T cells sorted from blood. In light of the paper, this sample's cell subset or site label describes: CD45RA+ positively selected. Receptor source: a man aged 18 to 30 in good health.

The chain joins TRBV6-5 to TRBJ2-2, with 8 bases matching TRBD1. The CDR3 runs to 16 residues. V dropped 3 bases and J dropped 1; count of bases not matched to a gene: 4. The germline V gene has CDR1 MNHEY and CDR2 SVGAGI. The CDR3 DNA sequence: TGTGCCAGCAGTTATTCTGGACAGGGGAACACCGGGGAGCTGTTTTTT. This sequence encodes CASSYSGQGNTGELFF.

V and J are TRBV28 and TRBJ1-5; 7 bases match TRBD1. The V gene's germline CDR1 is MDHEN and CDR2 SYDVKM. The CDR3 runs to 15 residues. The junction had 8 bases not matched to a gene; V was cut back by 6 bases and J by 3 bases. Here the CDR3 DNA reads TGTGCCAGCAGAGAGACAGGGAAACACAATCAGCCCCAGCATTTT. This sequence encodes CASRETGKHNQPQHF.

The V call is TRBV29-1, the J call TRBJ2-1; D unclear. Germline V lookup: CDR1 SQVTM, CDR2 ANQGSEA. The CDR3 totals 11 residues. The ends were cut back, 7 bases at V and 4 bases at J, with 8 bases in the middle. The CDR3 nucleotides read TGCAGCGCGGTCATGTACAATGAGCAGTTCTTC. This gives the protein CSAVMYNEQFF.

The chain is built from TRBV9 and TRBJ2-1, with TRBD2 matching over 9 bases. CDR1 and CDR2 (germline): SGDLS, YYNGEE. This CDR3 has 14 amino acids. V was clipped by 1 base and J by 9 bases; unmatched bases: 5. The CDR3 spells CASSVLLAGTEQFF. DNA for the CDR3: TGTGCCAGCAGCGTATTACTAGCGGGTACTGAGCAGTTCTTC. Drawing the rest from reference TRBV9 and TRBJ2-1, the complete variable domain is DSGVTQTPKHLITATGQRVTLRCSPRSGDLSVYWYQQSLDQGLQFLIQYYNGEERAKGNILERFSAQQFPDLHSELNLSSLELGDSALYFCASSVLLAGTEQFFGPGTRLTVL.

The V and J genes are TRBV10-2 and TRBJ2-3; unclear D gene. The CDR3 totals 13 residues. Deletions cut 10 bases from V and 8 bases from J, with 19 bases between. The germline V gene has CDR1 WSHSY and CDR2 SAAADI. In DNA, the CDR3 is TGCGCCACCCCCGGACCCTTGCCGGGTACGCAGTATTTT. It translates to CATPGPLPGTQYF.

The chain carries TRBV19 and TRBJ2-2; TRBD2 is a possible D gene (6 bases). The V end lost 6 bases, the J end lost 4 bases, and 12 bases lay between the germline ends. The germline CDR1 and CDR2 sequences are LNHDA and SQIVND (reference sequence). The CDR3 consists of 14 residues. As DNA, the CDR3 is TGTGCCAGTAGAACCGGGACTTTCACCGGGGAGCTGTTTTTT. This encodes CASRTGTFTGELFF.

The chain couples TRBV10-3 to TRBJ2-5, with TRBD1 identical over 8 bases. The ends lost 10 bases at V and 3 bases at J; junction bases unmatched: 7. The CDR3 covers 13 residues. Looked up from germline, CDR1 is ENHRY and CDR2 is SYGVKD. The CDR3 sequence: CATVQTGEETQYF. Written as DNA, the CDR3 is TGTGCCACCGTACAGACAGGGGAAGAGACCCAGTACTTC.

V and J are TRBV29-1 and TRBJ2-7; the D call may be TRBD1 or TRBD2 (6 bases each). V lost 3 bases and J lost 7, with 19 bases in between. The CDR3 spans 14 residues. Per germline, CDR1 SQVTM and CDR2 ANQGSEA. The CDR3, as DNA: TGCAGCGTTGAGTCTGCGGGACAAACGGGAGAGCAGTACTTC. It encodes CSVESAGQTGEQYF.

As for this clone: Other DNA sequences in this sample translate to the same CDR3. V usage is TRBV20-1 and J usage is TRBJ2-7, with unresolved D. Germline V gene sequence: CDR1 DFQATT, CDR2 SNEGSKA (reference sequence). The CDR3 extends over 10 amino acids. V lost 5 bases and J 2 bases, leaving 4 bases between the germline ends. The CDR3 sequence is CSAGAYEQYF. CDR3 in DNA: TGCAGTGCTGGAGCCTACGAGCAGTACTTC.

The CDR3 sequence is CASSSDRGSLSGANVLTF. The CDR3, as DNA: TGTGCCAGCAGCTCAGACAGGGGATCCCTGTCTGGGGCCAACGTCCTGACTTTC. This sequence joins TRBV7-9 and TRBJ2-6, with 8 bases matching TRBD1. The V segment lost 4 bases and the J segment 1 base; nucleotides outside the gene matches: 9. This CDR3 comprises 18 residues. CDR1 SEHNR and CDR2 FQNEAQ come from the germline V gene (reference sequence).

The V and J genes are TRBV4-3 and TRBJ2-4; D is possibly TRBD2 (5 bases). The CDR3 runs 16 residues. The V and J ends lost 1 base and 0 bases respectively, with 10 bases between them. Germline CDR1 and CDR2: LGHNA and YSLEER. The CDR3 nucleotides are TGCGCCAGCAGCCAAGTTTTAGGAGGAGCCAAAAACATTCAGTACTTC. It is translated as CASSQVLGGAKNIQYF.

The J gene is TRBJ2-2, the V gene TRBV2; no definite D call. Germline values: CDR1 SNHLY, CDR2 FYNNEI. Trimming left V 7 bases short and J 8 bases short, with 23 bases between. The CDR3 spans 16 residues. The chain's CDR3 is CASTARSVNLQGELFF. The DNA for the CDR3 is TGTGCCAGCACGGCGCGAAGTGTTAATCTTCAAGGGGAGCTGTTTTTT.

This rearrangement joins TRBV2 to TRBJ2-5; D remains unclear. Germline-derived CDR1 and CDR2 are SNHLY and FYNNEI. The CDR3 runs 10 residues. V was trimmed by 8 bases and J by 3 bases, leaving 4 bases between them. CDR3 bases: TGTGCCAGCGGAGAAGAGACCCAGTACTTC. Its protein product is CASGEETQYF.

This chain connects TRBV18 to TRBJ2-7; D uncertain. This CDR3 has 14 residues. From germline, CDR1 is KGHSH and CDR2 LQKENI. Trimming shortened V by 0 bases and J by 5 bases, and 11 bases separated the two germline ends. The CDR3 region is CASSPPVRADEQYF. Here the CDR3 DNA reads TGTGCCAGCTCACCACCGGTCCGGGCCGACGAGCAGTACTTC.

The chain couples TRBV6-6 to TRBJ1-4, with a possible D match to TRBD1 (6 bases). CDR1 and CDR2 (germline): MNHNY, SVGAGI (reference sequence). The CDR3 extends over 12 amino acids. The germline V and J ends were trimmed by 2 bases and 12 bases, with 10 bases remaining between them. The DNA for the CDR3 is TGTGCCAGCAGTTACCGCCAGGGGCAACTGTTTTTT. Amino acids: CASSYRQGQLFF.

The rearrangement uses TRBV7-3 and TRBJ2-2, with a possible D match to TRBD2 (6 bases). The CDR3 length is 11 residues. CDR1 SGHTA and CDR2 FQGTGA come from the germline V gene. Trimming stripped 4 bases from V and 14 bases from J, with 11 bases between. CDR3: CASSSGDQLFF. CDR3 bases: TGTGCCAGCAGCTCGGGGGACCAACTGTTTTTT.

This rearrangement joins TRBV6-1 to TRBJ1-5, with D perhaps matching TRBD1 (6 bases). This CDR3 region has 13 residues. Germline-derived CDR1 and CDR2 are MNHNS and SASEGT. The V end was cut by 6 bases, the J end by 4 bases, with 10 bases between. The CDR3 sequence is CASRGQLNQPQHF. CDR3 DNA: TGTGCCAGCAGAGGACAGCTTAATCAGCCCCAGCATTTT.

The rearrangement links TRBV5-1 to TRBJ1-1; tentative D call: TRBD1 (6 bases). Trimming removed 3 bases at V and 3 bases at J, with 12 bases between. Germline V lookup: CDR1 SGHRS, CDR2 YFSETQ. The CDR3 length is 14 residues. The CDR3 reads CASSSFGGHTEAFF. The CDR3 DNA sequence: TGCGCCAGCAGCTCTTTCGGGGGGCACACTGAAGCTTTCTTT.

This CDR3 reads CASSLSVAGSSNNEQFF. CDR3 coding DNA: TGCGCCAGCAGCTTGTCCGTAGCGGGATCTTCGAACAATGAGCAGTTCTTC. The genes are TRBV5-1 and TRBJ2-1; 8 bases line up with TRBD2. The germline V gene has CDR1 SGHRS and CDR2 YFSETQ. The CDR3 has 17 amino acids. V dropped 1 base and J dropped 5; count of bases not matched to a gene: 11.

As for this clone: One end of the junction is discordant with germline, which a read error may explain. V and J are TRBV7-7 and TRBJ2-2; weak D call: TRBD2 (5 bases). The germline gives CDR1 SSHAT, CDR2 FNYEAQ (reference sequence). The CDR3 has 14 residues. The CDR3 protein is CASTHTPGAGELFF. In nucleotides, the CDR3 is TGTGCTAGCACCCACACTCCCGGGGCCGGGGAGCTGTTTTTT.

This chain connects TRBV19 to TRBJ2-3, with 10 nucleotides matching TRBD2. The CDR3 extends over 16 amino acids. Germline V gene lookup returns CDR1 LNHDA and CDR2 SQIVND (reference sequence). Trimming cost V 3 bases and J 3 bases; bases outside gene matches: 6. The CDR3 protein is CASSMVSGGATDTQYF. The CDR3 coding sequence is TGTGCCAGTAGTATGGTGAGCGGGGGGGCGACAGATACGCAGTATTTT.

A word on this clone: The same CDR3 can be traced to other DNA sequences in this sample. The rearrangement joins TRBV7-2 to TRBJ2-7; maybe TRBD2 (5 bases). The CDR3 is 15 amino acids. V shed 1 base and J shed 2 bases, with 12 bases lying between them. The germline V gene has CDR1 SGHTA and CDR2 FQGNSA. The CDR3 reads CASSLGWTSAYEQYF. DNA of the CDR3: TGTGCCAGCAGCTTAGGGTGGACTTCTGCCTACGAGCAGTACTTC.

In its sample, this clone was seen once. The chain has TRBV18 and TRBJ2-7, with D possibly being TRBD1 or TRBD2 (5 bases each). V dropped 3 bases and J dropped 0 bases, with 12 bases sitting between them. The CDR3 loop spans 15 amino acids. Germline CDR1 reads KGHSH; CDR2 reads LQKENI. DNA for the CDR3: TGTGCCAGCTCACCTGGGACCTCGAACTCCTACGAGCAGTACTTC. Translated, it gives CASSPGTSNSYEQYF.

This sequence joins TRBV6-6 and TRBJ1-4, with TRBD1 as a possible D gene (5 bases). The CDR3 contains 13 residues. Germline V gene data show CDR1 as MNHNY and CDR2 as SVGAGI (reference sequence). Trimming shortened V by 11 bases and J by 8 bases, and 18 bases separated the two germline ends. This CDR3 is CASERGAGEKLFF. CDR3 bases: TGTGCCTCGGAGAGGGGAGCCGGGGAAAAACTGTTTTTT.

The CDR3 reads CASSQPGQGADDYGYTF. The CDR3 DNA reads as TGTGCCAGCAGCCAACCGGGACAGGGGGCTGACGACTATGGCTACACCTTC. The J gene is TRBJ1-2, the V gene TRBV11-2; TRBD1 matches 12 bases. In germline, CDR1 is SGHAT, CDR2 FQNNGV. This CDR3 region has 17 residues. V trimming: 5 bases; J trimming: 3 bases; junction bases outside the gene matches: 10.

This chain uses TRBV5-1 with TRBJ2-2; 9 bases line up with TRBD2. The length of the CDR3 is 16 residues. Unmatched junction bases numbered 6, after V lost 4 bases and J lost 2 bases. The germline gives CDR1 SGHRS, CDR2 YFSETQ. CDR3 sequence (DNA): TGCGCCAGCAGCCCCTTGACTAGCGGAAACACCGGGGAGCTGTTTTTT. Translated: CASSPLTSGNTGELFF.

The genes are TRBV5-1 and TRBJ2-1, with 7 nucleotides matching TRBD1. This CDR3 is built from 15 residues. Looked up from germline, CDR1 is SGHRS and CDR2 is YFSETQ. J was trimmed by 8 bases and V by 4 bases; bases with no gene match: 12. The DNA of the CDR3 is TGCGCCAGCAGCCAGGGACAGCCCCCATACGATGAGCAGTTCTTC. Protein: CASSQGQPPYDEQFF.